This T cell receptor (beta chain) was obtained from a study of OX40 agonist ivuxolimab in advanced cancers. Whole-study context: An agonistic anti-OX40 (CD134) antibody, ivuxolimab, was used to treat the patients. The patients received ivuxolimab by intravenous route every 2 weeks at 0.01 to 10 mg/kg.

Assay: immunoSEQ multiplex PCR; the TCRdb copy retains only in-frame clones and omits some. The sample holds fewer than 90,000 clones, about 90% seen once. This clone was found once. The junction had 6 bases not matched to a gene; V was cut back by 8 bases and J by 9 bases. CDR1 and CDR2 (germline): MDHEN, SYDVKM. The CDR3 contains 14 residues. The material sequenced was CD4+ or CD8+ T cells sorted from blood, taken in a trial of the OX40 agonist ivuxolimab. The sequence came from an adult with an advanced solid tumor such as melanoma, head and neck, liver or kidney cancer. The chain couples TRBV28 to TRBJ1-6, with 11 nucleotides matching TRBD1. For the CDR3, the DNA is TGTGCCAGCCTACCGGGACAGGGGGGTTCACCCCTCCACTTT. Translation gives CASLPGQGGSPLHF. Using reference TRBV28 and TRBJ1-6 for the parts outside the CDR3, the full variable domain is DVKVTQSSRYLVKRTGEKVFLECVQDMDHENMFWYRQDPGLGLRLIYFSYDVKMKEKGDIPEGYSVSREKKERFSLILESASTNQTSMYLCASLPGQGGSPLHFGNGTRLTVT.